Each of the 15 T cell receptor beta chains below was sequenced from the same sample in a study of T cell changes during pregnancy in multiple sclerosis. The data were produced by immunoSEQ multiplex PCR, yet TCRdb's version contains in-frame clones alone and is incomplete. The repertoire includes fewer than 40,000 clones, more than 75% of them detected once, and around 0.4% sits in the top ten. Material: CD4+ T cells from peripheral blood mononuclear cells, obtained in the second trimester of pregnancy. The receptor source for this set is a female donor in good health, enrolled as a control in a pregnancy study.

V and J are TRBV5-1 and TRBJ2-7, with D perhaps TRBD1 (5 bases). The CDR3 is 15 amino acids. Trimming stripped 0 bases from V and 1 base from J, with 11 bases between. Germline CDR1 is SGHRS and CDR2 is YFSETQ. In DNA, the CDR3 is TGCGCCAGCAGCTTGGGCACAGGTCTATCCTACGAGCAGTACTTC. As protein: CASSLGTGLSYEQYF.

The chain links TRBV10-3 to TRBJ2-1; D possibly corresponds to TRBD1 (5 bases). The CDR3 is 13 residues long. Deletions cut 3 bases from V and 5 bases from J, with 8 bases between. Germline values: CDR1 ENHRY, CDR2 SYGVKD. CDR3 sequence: CAISDQGNNEQFF. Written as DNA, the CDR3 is TGTGCCATCAGTGATCAGGGAAACAATGAGCAGTTCTTC.

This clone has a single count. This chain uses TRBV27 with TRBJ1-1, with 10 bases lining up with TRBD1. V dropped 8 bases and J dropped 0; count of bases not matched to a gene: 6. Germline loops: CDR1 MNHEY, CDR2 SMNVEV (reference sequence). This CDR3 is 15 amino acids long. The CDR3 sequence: CASRDRGGLNTEAFF. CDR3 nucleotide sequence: TGTGCCAGCCGGGACAGGGGAGGACTGAACACTGAAGCTTTCTTT.

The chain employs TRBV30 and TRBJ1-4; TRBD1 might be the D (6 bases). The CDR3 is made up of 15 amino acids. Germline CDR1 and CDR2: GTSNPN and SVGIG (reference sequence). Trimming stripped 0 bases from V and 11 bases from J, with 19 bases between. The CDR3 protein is CAWSVNRGGGGKLFF. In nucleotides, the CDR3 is TGTGCCTGGAGTGTAAATCGCGGGGGGGGCGGGAAACTGTTTTTT.

The CDR3 loop reads CASSESSGGVAKNIQYF. The CDR3 DNA follows: TGTGCCAGCAGTGAATCTAGCGGGGGGGTAGCCAAAAACATTCAGTACTTC. The chain is built from TRBV6-1 and TRBJ2-4, with 12 bases aligning to TRBD2. V was clipped by 2 bases and J by 0 bases; unmatched bases: 2. The CDR3 is 17 amino acids. Looked up from germline, CDR1 is MNHNS and CDR2 is SASEGT.

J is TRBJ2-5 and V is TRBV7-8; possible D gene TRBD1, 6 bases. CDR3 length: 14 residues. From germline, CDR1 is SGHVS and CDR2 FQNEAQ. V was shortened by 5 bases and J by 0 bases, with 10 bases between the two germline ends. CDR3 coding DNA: TGTGCCAGCAGCCGGGACAACAACCAAGAGACCCAGTACTTC. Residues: CASSRDNNQETQYF.

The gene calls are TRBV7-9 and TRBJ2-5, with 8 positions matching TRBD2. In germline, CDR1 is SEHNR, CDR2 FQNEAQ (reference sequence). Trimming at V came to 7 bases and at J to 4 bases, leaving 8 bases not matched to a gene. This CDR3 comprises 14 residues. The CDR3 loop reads CASNKRLAGETQYF. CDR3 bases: TGTGCCAGCAACAAGAGGCTAGCGGGAGAGACCCAGTACTTC.

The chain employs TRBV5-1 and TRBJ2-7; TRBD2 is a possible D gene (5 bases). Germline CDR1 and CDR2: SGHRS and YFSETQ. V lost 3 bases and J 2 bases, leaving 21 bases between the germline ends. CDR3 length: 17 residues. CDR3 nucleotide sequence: TGCGCCAGCAGCTCCTCTGGACTTGACCGGCGAACCTACGAGCAGTACTTC. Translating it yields CASSSSGLDRRTYEQYF.

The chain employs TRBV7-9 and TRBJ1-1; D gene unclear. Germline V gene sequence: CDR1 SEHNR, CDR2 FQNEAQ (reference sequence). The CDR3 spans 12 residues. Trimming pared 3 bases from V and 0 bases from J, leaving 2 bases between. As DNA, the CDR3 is TGTGCCAGCAGCTTCGTGAACACTGAAGCTTTCTTT. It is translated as CASSFVNTEAFF.

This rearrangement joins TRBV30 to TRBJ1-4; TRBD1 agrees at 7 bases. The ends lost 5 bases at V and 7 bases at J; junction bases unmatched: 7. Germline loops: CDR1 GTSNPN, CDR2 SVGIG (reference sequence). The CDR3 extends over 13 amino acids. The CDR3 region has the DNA TGTGCCTGGGCCACAGGGGCGGGTGAAAAACTGTTTTTT. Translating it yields CAWATGAGEKLFF.

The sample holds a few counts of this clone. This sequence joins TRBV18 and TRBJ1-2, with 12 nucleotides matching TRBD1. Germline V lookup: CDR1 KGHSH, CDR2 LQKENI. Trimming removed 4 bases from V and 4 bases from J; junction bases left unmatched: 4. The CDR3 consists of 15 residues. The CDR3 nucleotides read TGTGCCAGCTCACGGGACAGGGGGCGATCCTATGGCTACACCTTC. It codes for CASSRDRGRSYGYTF.

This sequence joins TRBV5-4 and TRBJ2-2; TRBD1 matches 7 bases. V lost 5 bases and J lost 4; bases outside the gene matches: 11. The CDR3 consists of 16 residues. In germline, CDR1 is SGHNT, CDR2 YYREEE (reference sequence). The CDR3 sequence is CASSPVTGRGTGELFF. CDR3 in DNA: TGTGCCAGCAGTCCAGTGACAGGGCGTGGCACCGGGGAGCTGTTTTTT.

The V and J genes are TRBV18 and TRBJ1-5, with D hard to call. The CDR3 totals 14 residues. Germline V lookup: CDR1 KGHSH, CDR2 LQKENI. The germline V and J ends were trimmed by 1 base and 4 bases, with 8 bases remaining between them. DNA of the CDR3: TGTGCCAGCTCACCACAACAGACAAATCAGCCCCAGCATTTT. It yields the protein CASSPQQTNQPQHF.

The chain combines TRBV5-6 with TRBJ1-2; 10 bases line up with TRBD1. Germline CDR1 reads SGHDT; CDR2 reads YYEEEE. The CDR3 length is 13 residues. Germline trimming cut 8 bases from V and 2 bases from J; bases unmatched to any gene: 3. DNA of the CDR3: TGTGCCAGGACAGGGGGCTGGAACTATGGCTACACCTTC. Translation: CARTGGWNYGYTF.

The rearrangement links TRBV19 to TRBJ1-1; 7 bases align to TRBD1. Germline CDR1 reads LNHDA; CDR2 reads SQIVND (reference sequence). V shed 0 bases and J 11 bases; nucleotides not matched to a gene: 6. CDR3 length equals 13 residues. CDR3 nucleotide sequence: TGTGCCAGTAGTATAGACAGGGGGGTAGGGGCTTTCTTT. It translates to CASSIDRGVGAFF.